The 12 T cell receptor beta chains given below trace back to one sample, sequenced in a study of blood T cell repertoires in COVID-19. TCRdb's table, derived via immunoSEQ multiplex PCR, lists solely in-frame clones and lacks some. Counted here are over 95,000 clones, 70% to 90% occurring once; the ten biggest clones make up about 3.4%. Sequencing used peripheral blood. The receptors were gathered from a man in his forties or fifties with acute or convalescent COVID-19.

The chain links TRBV5-4 to TRBJ1-2; 7 bases are a match to TRBD1. J gave up 6 bases and V 7 bases, and 6 bases lay outside the gene matches. Germline V gene sequence: CDR1 SGHNT, CDR2 YYREEE (reference sequence). The CDR3 extends over 12 amino acids. The CDR3 protein is CASGLTGNGYTF. The CDR3 DNA is TGTGCCAGCGGATTGACAGGGAATGGCTACACCTTC. Full variable domain (remainder filled in from reference TRBV5-4 and TRBJ1-2): ETGVTQSPTHLIKTRGQQVTLRCSSQSGHNTVSWYQQALGQGPQFIFQYYREEENGRGNFPPRFSGLQFPNYSSELNVNALELDDSALYLCASGLTGNGYTFGSGTRLTVV.

This clone was detected only once. This chain connects TRBV7-2 to TRBJ1-3; 7 nucleotides match TRBD1. This CDR3 contains 15 residues. Losses at the gene ends were 5 bases for V and 0 bases for J; bases not matched to a gene: 4. Looked up from germline, CDR1 is SGHTA and CDR2 is FQGNSA. CDR3 in DNA: TGTGCCAGCAGCGAGCAGGGGGGCTCTGGAAACACCATATATTTT. It specifies CASSEQGGSGNTIYF.

This chain connects TRBV4-3 to TRBJ2-7; 9 nucleotides line up with TRBD1. Germline-derived CDR1 and CDR2 are LGHNA and YSLEER. The V segment lost 1 base and the J segment 5 bases; nucleotides outside the gene matches: 3. The CDR3 totals 14 residues. CDR3 in DNA: TGCGCCAGCAGCCAAGGGACAGGGGTGCACGAGCAGTACTTC. This gives the protein CASSQGTGVHEQYF.

This clone was observed a single time. The chain couples TRBV7-9 to TRBJ2-6, with 10 bases that match TRBD1. The CDR3 covers 19 residues. The J segment lost 0 bases and the V segment lost 4 bases, leaving 9 bases of the junction unmatched. Germline V CDR1 and CDR2: SEHNR, FQNEAQ (reference sequence). The CDR3 here is CASSSATGGYDSGANVLTF. CDR3 nucleotide sequence: TGTGCCAGCAGCTCCGCGACAGGGGGCTACGACTCTGGGGCCAACGTCCTGACTTTC. Full variable domain (rest looked up from reference TRBV7-9 and TRBJ2-6): DTGVSQNPRHKITKRGQNVTFRCDPISEHNRLYWYRQTLGQGPEFLTYFQNEAQLEKSRLLSDRFSAERPKGSFSTLEIQRTEQGDSAMYLCASSSATGGYDSGANVLTFGAGSRLTVL.

The chain joins TRBV2 to TRBJ2-7, with D possibly matching TRBD2 (6 bases). The CDR3 sequence is 14 residues long. Trimming removed 7 bases from V and 2 bases from J, with 15 bases in between. The V gene's germline CDR1 is SNHLY and CDR2 FYNNEI. CDR3 in DNA: TGTGCCAGCATTTCCCCGGGGGAACCCTACGAGCAGTACTTC. It yields the protein CASISPGEPYEQYF.

This chain uses TRBV6-5 with TRBJ1-1; maybe TRBD1 (6 bases). Trimming stripped 2 bases from V and 2 bases from J, with 12 bases between. Germline V lookup: CDR1 MNHEY, CDR2 SVGAGI. This CDR3 comprises 15 residues. For the CDR3, the DNA is TGTGCCAGCAGTTACGGAAGGACAGCAAACACTGAAGCTTTCTTT. It translates to CASSYGRTANTEAFF.

The chain links TRBV6-2 or TRBV6-3 to TRBJ2-5, with TRBD2 identical over 11 bases. Germline loops: CDR1 MNHEY, CDR2 SVGEGT. With 6 bases clipped from V and 8 bases from J, the junction kept 8 bases outside the gene matches. The CDR3 is 14 residues long. Here the CDR3 DNA reads TGTGCCAGCAGCTCCTCCGGGACTAGCGGAACCCAGTACTTC. This codes for CASSSSGTSGTQYF.

This chain connects TRBV6-5 to TRBJ2-1, with TRBD2 identical over 10 bases. The trim removed 3 bases at V and 5 bases at J, leaving 1 base unmatched. The CDR3 contains 14 residues. Germline CDR1 is MNHEY and CDR2 is SVGAGI. CDR3 coding DNA: TGTGCCAGCAGTTATAGCGGGGGGAACAATGAGCAGTTCTTC. It yields the protein CASSYSGGNNEQFF.

This clone was counted once. The chain is built from TRBV5-5 and TRBJ1-5, with TRBD1 identical over 7 bases. The CDR3 loop spans 14 amino acids. With V trimmed by 4 bases and J by 6 bases, 7 bases remained unmatched. Germline V gene sequence: CDR1 SGHKS, CDR2 YYEKEE (reference sequence). CDR3 amino acids: CASSSSDRVQPQHF. Written as DNA, the CDR3 is TGTGCCAGCAGCAGTTCCGACAGGGTTCAGCCCCAGCATTTT.

Turning to this clone: The identical CDR3 is also encoded by other nucleotide sequences in the sample. This chain uses TRBV7-8 with TRBJ2-5; tentatively, D is TRBD1 (5 bases). Between the trimmed V and J ends, which lost 4 bases and 2 bases, there was a span of 11 bases. CDR1 and CDR2 (germline): SGHVS, FQNEAQ. The CDR3 runs to 14 residues. CDR3 sequence: CASSSRQTQETQYF. For the CDR3, the DNA is TGTGCCAGCAGCTCTCGACAGACTCAAGAGACCCAGTACTTC.

The V call is TRBV11-2, the J call TRBJ2-7, with D perhaps matching TRBD1 (8 bases). The CDR3 spans 15 residues. The V end lost 3 bases, the J end lost 4 bases, and 16 bases lay between the germline ends. Germline lookup yields CDR1 SGHAT and CDR2 FQNNGV. The CDR3 sequence is CASSFGTGGVYEQYF. The CDR3 DNA reads as TGTGCCAGCAGCTTCGGTACAGGGGGGGTGTACGAGCAGTACTTC.

This clone has only a few counts. The same CDR3 can be traced to other DNA sequences in this sample. V gene TRBV18 combines with J gene TRBJ1-2, with a weak D call TRBD1 (6 bases). Per germline, CDR1 KGHSH and CDR2 LQKENI. V lost 2 bases to trimming and J lost 7 bases, with 11 bases between them. This CDR3 contains 13 residues. CDR3 in DNA: TGTGCCAGCTCACCAACTACAGGGTTTGGCTACACCTTC. It yields the protein CASSPTTGFGYTF.